This entry describes one TCR beta chain. The antigen remains undetermined. The data were obtained in a study of immune evolution from preneoplasia to lung adenocarcinoma. On the study more broadly: HLA loss of heterozygosity: 5.5% to 8.5% AIS, less than 18% MIA, roughly 35% ADC, none AAH.

Generated by immunoSEQ multiplex PCR, the TCRdb table keeps only in-frame clones and is missing some. The profile covers roughly 35,000 clones, with 60% to 75% appearing a single time and approximately 6.2% taken by the ten largest. The CDR3 length is 14 residues. Germline V gene sequence: CDR1 MNHEY, CDR2 SVGAGI. J was trimmed by 0 bases and V by 4 bases; bases with no gene match: 3. Broader study findings: Clonality was highest in normal lung, lower in later-stage lesions apparently.

Patient tissue came from resections in Japan or China, 2014–2017. Macro-dissection enriched premalignant or tumor cells before nucleic acid extraction. Sequencing was carried out using FFPE invasive lung adenocarcinoma tissue. The J gene is TRBJ2-7, the V gene TRBV6-5, with 7 bases identical to TRBD2. This receptor was identified in a person aged 55 to 75 with lung adenocarcinoma. The CDR3 nucleotides are TGTGCCAGCAGTTCCCAGCGGGGCTCCTACGAGCAGTACTTC. Encoded protein: CASSSQRGSYEQYF.